Presented here are 19 T cell receptor beta chains from one specimen sequenced in a study of shared clonotypes between healthy human individuals. The naive CD8 population came from CD45RO-negative cells selected for CCR7, without terminally differentiated effector memory CD45RA+ cells. Repertoires were generated with immunoSEQ multiplex PCR, while TCRdb's copy carries only in-frame clones and drops some. The table shows around 600,000 clones, with approximately 96% occurring only once. The sequenced sample was naive CD8+ T cells sorted from blood. These receptor sequences come from a young woman in good health.

The chain links TRBV6-5 to TRBJ1-1; a weak D match, TRBD1 (5 bases). V was trimmed by 3 bases and J by 10 bases, leaving 15 bases between them. Germline V gives CDR1 MNHEY, CDR2 SVGAGI. CDR3 length equals 13 residues. The CDR3 sequence is CASSYESGPGAFF. The CDR3 DNA sequence: TGTGCCAGCAGTTATGAATCGGGGCCCGGAGCTTTCTTT.

This chain joins TRBV28 and TRBJ2-7; 12 nucleotides match TRBD2. Germline values: CDR1 MDHEN, CDR2 SYDVKM. The CDR3 loop spans 14 amino acids. V gave up 6 bases and J gave up 4 bases; unmatched junction bases: 4. The CDR3 protein is CASRPTSGRYEQYF. The DNA for the CDR3 is TGTGCCAGCAGGCCAACTAGCGGGAGGTACGAGCAGTACTTC.

The rearrangement joins TRBV4-1 to TRBJ2-5; 11 nucleotides line up with TRBD2. Judging by the DNA end, TRBJ2-7 fits better; the J call may be wrong. The CDR3 contains 18 residues. Germline V gene lookup returns CDR1 MGHRA and CDR2 YSYEKL. The CDR3 sequence: CASSPRSLAGGDGYEQYF. For the CDR3, the DNA is TGCGCCAGCAGTCCTCGGTCTTTAGCGGGAGGGGATGGTTACGAGCAGTACTTC.

This chain uses TRBV5-1 with TRBJ2-1; 10 positions match TRBD1. The CDR3 is 15 amino acids. Germline-derived CDR1 and CDR2 are SGHRS and YFSETQ. Unmatched junction bases numbered 5, after V lost 2 bases and J lost 6 bases. CDR3 in amino acids: CASSFPGQGFNEQFF. The DNA of the CDR3 is TGCGCCAGCAGCTTCCCGGGACAGGGGTTCAATGAGCAGTTCTTC.

This rearrangement joins TRBV5-1 to TRBJ1-1; the match to TRBD1 covers 10 bases. With V trimmed by 4 bases and J by 5 bases, 14 bases remained unmatched. The CDR3 consists of 17 residues. Germline V gene data show CDR1 as SGHRS and CDR2 as YFSETQ. CDR3 coding DNA: TGCGCCAGCAGCCCGTGGTCGCCCGGGACAGGGGCTACTGAAGCTTTCTTT. Translated, it gives CASSPWSPGTGATEAFF.

The chain couples TRBV27 to TRBJ2-7; D not resolved. The CDR3 contains 14 residues. Trimming shortened V by 5 bases and J by 3 bases, and 14 bases separated the two germline ends. Germline lookup yields CDR1 MNHEY and CDR2 SMNVEV (reference sequence). The CDR3, as DNA: TGTGCCAGCAGTCCCGGGCTAGGCGGCTACGAGCAGTACTTC. Protein product: CASSPGLGGYEQYF.

The gene calls are TRBV11-2 and TRBJ2-5; D may be TRBD2 (6 bases). Germline CDR1 is SGHAT and CDR2 is FQNNGV. The CDR3 runs to 14 residues. Trimming took 1 base from V and 5 from J, leaving 11 bases between them. CDR3 in DNA: TGTGCCAGCAGCTTAGGGGCTAGCGCGGAGACCCAGTACTTC. This translates into CASSLGASAETQYF.

The chain employs TRBV27 and TRBJ2-3; 8 bases line up with TRBD2. V trimming: 5 bases; J trimming: 6 bases; junction bases outside the gene matches: 10. The CDR3 is made up of 15 amino acids. The germline V gene has CDR1 MNHEY and CDR2 SMNVEV (reference sequence). CDR3: CASSRSGSSPDTQYF. In DNA form, the CDR3 reads TGTGCCAGCAGTCGCAGCGGGAGTTCCCCCGATACGCAGTATTTT.

The chain joins TRBV29-1 to TRBJ1-3; 9 nucleotides match TRBD1. This CDR3 comprises 17 residues. The V segment lost 6 bases and the J segment 8 bases; nucleotides outside the gene matches: 20. CDR1 and CDR2 (germline): SQVTM, ANQGSEA. CDR3 sequence reads: CSVGHRGLGINPDTIYF. Here the CDR3 DNA reads TGCAGCGTAGGCCACAGGGGGCTGGGGATTAATCCGGACACCATATATTTT.

The chain carries TRBV5-1 and TRBJ1-2; maybe TRBD1 (6 bases). The CDR3 is made up of 15 amino acids. Trimming left V 4 bases short and J 3 bases short, with 16 bases between. Germline CDR1 and CDR2: SGHRS and YFSETQ. CDR3 amino acids: CASSPQGQGYYGYTF. In DNA form, the CDR3 reads TGCGCCAGCAGCCCCCAGGGGCAGGGTTACTATGGCTACACCTTC.

V usage is TRBV10-3 and J usage is TRBJ2-3, with D perhaps TRBD2 (7 bases). The germline CDR1 and CDR2 sequences are ENHRY and SYGVKD. Trimming pared 8 bases from V and 8 bases from J, leaving 17 bases between. This CDR3 is 13 amino acids long. The CDR3: CAIRGAGPFTQYF. The CDR3 DNA reads as TGTGCCATCCGGGGGGCGGGCCCTTTTACGCAGTATTTT.

The rearrangement links TRBV11-2 to TRBJ2-1; D is perhaps TRBD2 (6 bases). Per the germline V gene, CDR1 is SGHAT and CDR2 is FQNNGV. The CDR3 covers 15 residues. Trimming cost V 6 bases and J 3 bases, with 15 bases left between them. In nucleotides, the CDR3 is TGTGCCAGCAGTCCCCTGGGGGGACTCTACAATGAGCAGTTCTTC. Its translation: CASSPLGGLYNEQFF.

The V gene is TRBV5-4, the J gene TRBJ2-1, with 7 bases identical to TRBD2. CDR1 SGHNT and CDR2 YYREEE come from the germline V gene (reference sequence). V lost 0 bases and J lost 4; bases outside the gene matches: 7. CDR3 length: 16 amino acids. DNA of the CDR3: TGTGCCAGCAGCTTGGAGGGAGCGGGAAAGTACAATGAGCAGTTCTTC. Its protein product is CASSLEGAGKYNEQFF. Full variable domain (missing parts from reference TRBV5-4 and TRBJ2-1): ETGVTQSPTHLIKTRGQQVTLRCSSQSGHNTVSWYQQALGQGPQFIFQYYREEENGRGNFPPRFSGLQFPNYSSELNVNALELDDSALYLCASSLEGAGKYNEQFFGPGTRLTVL.

The V and J genes are TRBV7-8 and TRBJ2-1; D gene uncertain. Trimming took off 1 base at V and 6 bases at J, with 7 bases between the two ends. CDR3 length: 13 amino acids. Germline CDR1 is SGHVS and CDR2 is FQNEAQ. The CDR3 DNA reads TGTGCCAGCAGCTTAGTGAGTTCCAATGAGCAGTTCTTC. Protein sequence: CASSLVSSNEQFF.

This rearrangement joins TRBV28 to TRBJ2-7, with 7 bases fitting TRBD2. CDR3 length equals 16 residues. With V trimmed by 5 bases and J by 1 base, 11 bases remained unmatched. Germline CDR1 MDHEN, CDR2 SYDVKM. The CDR3 here is CASSPRLALESYEQYF. The CDR3 DNA reads as TGTGCCAGCAGTCCCAGACTAGCTTTGGAATCCTACGAGCAGTACTTC.

This chain joins TRBV27 and TRBJ2-5; 9 bases map to TRBD1. Germline V gene sequence: CDR1 MNHEY, CDR2 SMNVEV (reference sequence). CDR3 length: 16 amino acids. After removal of 5 bases from V and 1 base from J, the junction contained 8 bases not matched to a gene. The CDR3 DNA is TGTGCCAGCAGTCCAACTATGGACAGGGGCCAAGAGACCCAGTACTTC. Its translation is CASSPTMDRGQETQYF.

This clone was recorded only once. This chain joins TRBV6-1 and TRBJ1-1; D uncertain. CDR1 and CDR2 from the germline V gene are MNHNS and SASEGT. Trimming removed 3 bases at V and 3 bases at J, with 17 bases between. CDR3 length: 16 amino acids. DNA of the CDR3: TGTGCCAGCAGTGACCTGAAGCGGTTTTGGGACACTGAAGCTTTCTTT. This sequence encodes CASSDLKRFWDTEAFF.

CDR3 bases: TGTGCCAGCAGTTACTCGAGACGCAATGAGCAGTTCTTC. Translation gives CASSYSRRNEQFF. V gene TRBV6-5 combines with J gene TRBJ2-1; the D is unclear. Deletions cut 0 bases from V and 6 bases from J, with 6 bases between. This CDR3 contains 13 residues. Germline lookup yields CDR1 MNHEY and CDR2 SVGAGI.

Concerning this clone itself: Other DNA sequences from this sample encode an identical CDR3 as well. The V and J genes are TRBV29-1 and TRBJ2-1; D uncertain. Germline CDR1 reads SQVTM; CDR2 reads ANQGSEA. The CDR3 is 12 residues long. Trimming left V 6 bases short and J 4 bases short, with 10 bases between. Here the CDR3 DNA reads TGCAGCGTCGTCGGCAATTACAATGAGCAGTTCTTC. The encoded protein is CSVVGNYNEQFF.